This T cell receptor (beta chain) comes out of a study of cytotoxic CD8 clonotypes in ibrutinib-treated CLL (dated by TCRdb to 2020 to 2022). Study-wide context: The cohort was composed of some twelve relapsed/refractory and around 15 treatment-naive patients; IGHV unmutated status was identified in around 17 patients. Of the 86 participants in the trial, about 25 had longitudinal samples available. On average, each sample yielded 255,043 productive templates and about 100,000 productive rearrangements. Every remission and progressive disease sample was obtained while ibrutinib was still being received by the patients. Cryopreserved peripheral blood mononuclear cells were obtained before treatment, at response, and at either sustained remission or disease progression. Responses were partial in around 25 patients and complete in 2; after median around 68 months follow-up, about 14 stayed in remission and approximately 12 progressed. Samples at response were collected after a median of about 12 months of treatment, with a range of roughly 6 to 36 months. The full study reports these points: Sampling times were not matched between sustained-remission and progressing patients, and lymph node repertoires were not studied. Public clonotypes were rare and either shrank or stayed stable during treatment, and the rise in clonality at ibrutinib response reflected expansion of private clonotypes. An increase in clonality was observed at ibrutinib response, with clonality remaining stable during sustained remission and falling back toward baseline at progression. Baseline clonality was found to be higher than that of age-matched healthy donors and was strongly correlated with circulating CD8+ T-cell counts.

The label giving this sample's time point can be read as: progressive disease on ibrutinib. For TCR beta library preparation, 2 to 2.5 micrograms of genomic DNA were isolated from cryopreserved PBMCs. High-throughput TCR beta sequencing was performed on longitudinal blood samples from CLL patients receiving ibrutinib monotherapy. Patients were enrolled in a phase 2 open-label single-center ibrutinib monotherapy trial. Each clonotype received, on average, roughly 9.6x coverage in deep resolution sequencing performed on a MiSeq, where the target depth lay between 1 in 1 million and 1 in 200,000 T cells. The immunoSEQ hsTCRB Kit was used to generate the TCR beta libraries. The original pipeline was this. Data were analyzed with ImmunoSEQ Data Assistant and ImmunoSEQ Analyzer, with V, D and J genes assigned per IMGT definitions. Clonality, which ranges from 0 to 1, was calculated by subtracting the normalized Shannon entropy of productive rearrangement frequencies from one. Only overrepresented clonotypes making up at least 0.05% of the repertoire of each patient were included in the public clonotype analysis. About a dozen age-matched healthy donor repertoires from immuneACCESS were used as controls for clonality. Imported from immuneACCESS, the table was reduced by TCRdb to in-frame sequences with V and J called. These copies leave out some clones; in studies compared against another copy, an unresolved V gene accounts for under half, and the cause of the remainder is not known. That table furnishes V, J and clone size, whereas the DNA furnished D and trimming. The sample includes around 160,000 clones, with 70% to 90% observed a single time. The ten largest account for 3% of the sample.

The CDR3 goes from the cysteine to the phenylalanine over 13 residues. Just CDR3 DNA is preserved here, 39 bases in frame from base 1. Trimming at the junction amounts to 3 bases on V and 1 base on J, and the germline ends lie 6 bases apart. As encoded in the germline V gene (reference sequence), CDR1 is LNHDA while CDR2 is SQIVND. This clone was recorded a few times. Its antigen remains undetermined. Per-nucleotide qualities are absent, and no much larger clonotype sits a single base away. The sample holds other DNA sequences that translate to the same CDR3. The source material was PBMCs, sampled at disease progression, from a patient treated with ibrutinib. This clonotype was sampled from a human donor with chronic lymphocytic leukemia. The sequence joins TRBV19 to TRBJ1-1; TRBD1 is possibly the D segment (5 matching bases). The DNA sequence reads TGTGCCAGTAGTATCGGGGCGAACACTGAAGCTTTCTTT. Its protein product is CASSIGANTEAFF.